Given below is one TCR beta chain in context. RNA in amounts of about 0.5 to 1 ug was reverse transcribed with random hexamers. TCRdb used MiXCR to reprocess the immunoSEQ multiplex PCR reads, holding one entry per CDR3 protein. Of 150,000 to 200,000 distinct CDR3 sequences listed, just under 95% were seen once; the top ten hold over 0.12%. There are 15 residues in the CDR3. Germline assignment: CDR1 KGHDR and CDR2 SFDVKD. V gave up 4 bases and J gave up 0 bases; unmatched junction bases: 4. This entry belongs to a study of CD8 T cells in Susac syndrome. Sequencing of TCR beta drew on CD8+ and CD4+ T cells from blood. Through negative isolation, CD4+ and CD8+ T cells were obtained, while TEMRA cells were enriched using FACS.

Sequences were obtained from CD4+ T cells from PBMCs. This clonotype was sampled from a human donor in good health. The chain carries TRBV24-1 and TRBJ2-5, with TRBD1 matching over 7 bases. The CDR3 DNA sequence: TGTGCCACCAGTGACACGACAGGGTACCAAGAGACCCAGTACTTC. This gives the protein CATSDTTGYQETQYF.